The next 31 T cell receptor beta chains were all read from a single sample in a study of cytomegalovirus exposure and HLA in healthy donors. Researchers ran the PCR with 60 Vbeta and 13 Jbeta primers. Sequencing was performed with immunoSEQ multiplex PCR; in TCRdb, only in-frame clones are kept and a portion is missing. The sample yields 140,000 or so clones, 68% seen once. The specimen sequenced was PBMCs. These receptors all stem from a man in his 60s in good health and CMV-seronegative.

This clone was seen a single time. V gene TRBV7-8 combines with J gene TRBJ2-5, with 10 positions matching TRBD1. The CDR3 contains 15 residues. Trimming removed 5 bases from V and 5 bases from J; junction bases left unmatched: 8. Looked up from germline, CDR1 is SGHVS and CDR2 is FQNEAQ. CDR3 sequence: CASSPDRGEGETQYF. The CDR3 nucleotides are TGTGCCAGCAGCCCGGACAGGGGGGAAGGCGAGACCCAGTACTTC. The whole variable domain, filled in from reference TRBV7-8 and TRBJ2-5, reads GAGVSQSPRYKVAKRGQDVALRCDPISGHVSLFWYQQALGQGPEFLTYFQNEAQLDKSGLPSDRFFAERPEGSVSTLKIQRTQQEDSAVYLCASSPDRGEGETQYFGPGTRLLVL.

Comments on this clone: Additional DNA sequences in this sample encode the identical CDR3. J is TRBJ1-1 and V is TRBV9; D is unclear. V gave up 3 bases and J gave up 0 bases, with 9 bases separating them. CDR3 length: 14 amino acids. Germline V CDR1 and CDR2: SGDLS, YYNGEE. For the CDR3, the DNA is TGTGCCAGCAGCGCCACAGAAATGAACACTGAAGCTTTCTTT. The encoded protein is CASSATEMNTEAFF.

This clone was observed a few times. The CDR3 bases are TGCGCCAGCAGATCTACAGGGGCCCCGAACACTGAAGCTTTCTTT. Protein product: CASRSTGAPNTEAFF. J is TRBJ1-1 and V is TRBV5-1, with 7 bases lining up with TRBD1. This CDR3 contains 15 residues. Germline loops: CDR1 SGHRS, CDR2 YFSETQ. J lost 1 base, V lost 5 bases, and 8 bases had no gene match. Based on the CDR3 plus reference TRBV5-1 and TRBJ1-1, the full variable domain is KAGVTQTPRYLIKTRGQQVTLSCSPISGHRSVSWYQQTPGQGLQFLFEYFSETQRNKGNFPGRFSGRQFSNSRSEMNVSTLELGDSALYLCASRSTGAPNTEAFFGQGTRLTVV.

In this sample, this clone turned up once. The V call is TRBV10-3, the J call TRBJ2-7; D might be TRBD1 (6 bases). Germline values: CDR1 ENHRY, CDR2 SYGVKD. CDR3 length equals 15 residues. The V end lost 2 bases, the J end lost 3 bases, and 14 bases lay between the germline ends. CDR3 residues: CAISEPRQVLYEQYF. The DNA for the CDR3 is TGTGCCATCAGTGAGCCTAGACAGGTTCTCTACGAGCAGTACTTC.

The gene calls are TRBV19 and TRBJ2-4, with D maybe TRBD1 (5 bases). In germline, CDR1 is LNHDA, CDR2 SQIVND (reference sequence). CDR3 size: 13 residues. V was clipped by 5 bases and J by 6 bases, with 11 bases between them. CDR3 sequence: CASSSRVVNIQYF. For the CDR3, the DNA is TGTGCCAGTAGTTCCAGGGTTGTAAACATTCAGTACTTC.

The chain recombines TRBV6-5 with TRBJ2-1, with a possible D match to TRBD1 (5 bases). Trimming cost V 6 bases and J 0 bases, with 12 bases left between them. Germline lookup yields CDR1 MNHEY and CDR2 SVGAGI. The CDR3 sequence is 15 residues long. The CDR3 DNA reads TGTGCCAGCAGCCCGCTTAGGGGCTCCTACAATGAGCAGTTCTTC. As protein: CASSPLRGSYNEQFF.

V is TRBV4-2 and J is TRBJ2-1, with D perhaps matching TRBD2 (5 bases). The CDR3 runs 16 residues. Germline V gives CDR1 LGHNA, CDR2 YNFKEQ. Trimming removed 0 bases at V and 8 bases at J, with 17 bases between. CDR3 amino acids: CASSQDGLFSGDEQFF. CDR3 nucleotide sequence: TGTGCCAGCAGCCAAGACGGACTGTTCTCCGGCGATGAGCAGTTCTTC.

The chain uses TRBV6-1 and TRBJ1-1, with D tentatively TRBD1 (6 bases). CDR1 MNHNS and CDR2 SASEGT come from the germline V gene. CDR3 length: 13 amino acids. Trimming stripped 5 bases from V and 5 bases from J, with 12 bases between. Here the CDR3 reads CASSPRGWTEAFF. DNA for the CDR3: TGTGCCAGCAGTCCCAGGGGCTGGACTGAAGCTTTCTTT.

This chain uses TRBV27 with TRBJ2-6; D call uncertain. The CDR3 loop spans 13 amino acids. Germline CDR1 MNHEY, CDR2 SMNVEV (reference sequence). The V gene lost 3 bases and the J gene lost 4 bases, with 4 bases spanning the gap. The CDR3 DNA is TGTGCCAGCAGTTTGGGCGGGGCCAACGTCCTGACTTTC. Translation gives CASSLGGANVLTF.

The chain links TRBV30 to TRBJ2-5, with 7 nucleotides matching TRBD1. Germline assignment: CDR1 GTSNPN and CDR2 SVGIG (reference sequence). There are 13 residues in the CDR3. Unmatched junction bases numbered 5, after V lost 3 bases and J lost 4 bases. The CDR3 bases are TGTGCCTGGAGCGTAGGGGGCCCAGAGACCCAGTACTTC. It translates to CAWSVGGPETQYF.

The chain recombines TRBV21-1 with TRBJ1-1; TRBD1, the table's D call, lacks a check against the DNA. TRBV21-1 is deemed a pseudogene. The CDR3 totals 16 residues. The CDR3: CASTIGWPGVYTEAFF. In DNA, the CDR3 is TGTGCCAGCACCATAGGGTGGCCAGGGGTTTACACTGAAGCTTTCTTT.

The genes are TRBV4-1 and TRBJ1-2; D not certain. Germline V CDR1 and CDR2: MGHRA, YSYEKL. This CDR3 spans 13 amino acids. Trimming removed 2 bases at V and 3 bases at J, with 7 bases between. In nucleotides, the CDR3 is TGCGCCAGCAGCCAATTGGGAGACTATGGCTACACCTTC. Translated: CASSQLGDYGYTF.

Concerning this clone itself: Other DNA sequences from this sample encode an identical CDR3 as well. The chain uses TRBV29-1 and TRBJ2-2; 10 bases align to TRBD1. The germline gives CDR1 SQVTM, CDR2 ANQGSEA. The CDR3 consists of 13 residues. The J segment lost 4 bases and the V segment lost 6 bases, leaving 2 bases of the junction unmatched. Here the CDR3 DNA reads TGCAGCGTGGGACAGGGGTTCACCGGGGAGCTGTTTTTT. It translates to CSVGQGFTGELFF.

This CDR3 is CASSEDGGRAFTQYF. CDR3 bases: TGTGCCAGCAGTGAAGACGGCGGGAGGGCATTTACGCAGTATTTT. The chain couples TRBV6-1 to TRBJ2-3; 9 bases are a match to TRBD2. In germline, CDR1 is MNHNS, CDR2 SASEGT. Trimming cost V 1 base and J 8 bases; bases outside gene matches: 7. The CDR3 consists of 15 residues.

CDR3 loop: CSSSGTSGYNEQFF. CDR3 coding DNA: TGCAGCTCGTCCGGGACTAGCGGATACAATGAGCAGTTCTTC. This chain connects TRBV29-1 to TRBJ2-1; TRBD2 agrees at 11 bases. The CDR3 length is 14 residues. The J segment lost 4 bases and the V segment lost 8 bases, leaving 7 bases of the junction unmatched. Germline V gene lookup returns CDR1 SQVTM and CDR2 ANQGSEA.

This sequence joins TRBV5-6 and TRBJ1-2, with 7 positions matching TRBD1. Germline V gene sequence: CDR1 SGHDT, CDR2 YYEEEE. V lost 4 bases, J lost 2 bases, and 8 bases stayed unmatched. CDR3 length: 15 amino acids. The CDR3 bases are TGTGCCAGCAGCCAGATACTACAGGGGAACTATGGCTACACCTTC. Translation: CASSQILQGNYGYTF. Variable domain in full (rest from reference TRBV5-6 and TRBJ1-2): DAGVTQSPTHLIKTRGQQVTLRCSPKSGHDTVSWYQQALGQGPQFIFQYYEEEERQRGNFPDRFSGHQFPNYSSELNVNALLLGDSALYLCASSQILQGNYGYTFGSGTRLTVV.

The rearrangement links TRBV4-3 to TRBJ2-1; tentatively, D is TRBD2 (6 bases). Germline V gene lookup returns CDR1 LGHNA and CDR2 YSLEER. V dropped 0 bases and J dropped 2 bases, with 14 bases sitting between them. The CDR3 covers 17 residues. The CDR3 loop reads CASSQDQMRGPYNEQFF. The CDR3, as DNA: TGCGCCAGCAGCCAAGATCAGATGCGGGGACCCTACAATGAGCAGTTCTTC.

The J gene is TRBJ2-3, the V gene TRBV9, with TRBD2 matching over 11 bases. Per germline, CDR1 SGDLS and CDR2 YYNGEE. The junction had 13 bases not matched to a gene; V was cut back by 7 bases and J by 6 bases. The CDR3 has 16 residues. CDR3 sequence (DNA): TGTGCCAGCGGGCATGGGCTAGCGGGGGGAAGGGATACGCAGTATTTT. This translates into CASGHGLAGGRDTQYF.

The genes are TRBV5-4 and TRBJ2-7; 8 nucleotides match TRBD1. The germline V gene has CDR1 SGHNT and CDR2 YYREEE (reference sequence). Unmatched junction bases numbered 11, after V lost 4 bases and J lost 5 bases. The CDR3 length is 15 residues. CDR3 nucleotide sequence: TGTGCCAGCAGCCCGGCAGGGGGCGTAACCCACGAGCAGTACTTC. Translated: CASSPAGGVTHEQYF.

This clone appeared a single time. The rearrangement links TRBV29-1 to TRBJ1-1; 7 bases map to TRBD1. There are 13 residues in the CDR3. Trimming at V came to 4 bases and at J to 5 bases, leaving 7 bases not matched to a gene. Germline V lookup: CDR1 SQVTM, CDR2 ANQGSEA. The CDR3 DNA reads as TGCAGCGTTGTTAGAGGGGGCAGTACTGAAGCTTTCTTT. This codes for CSVVRGGSTEAFF. Full variable domain (rest looked up from reference TRBV29-1 and TRBJ1-1): SAVISQKPSRDICQRGTSLTIQCQVDSQVTMMFWYRQQPGQSLTLIATANQGSEATYESGFVIDKFPISRPNLTFSTLTVSNMSPEDSSIYLCSVVRGGSTEAFFGQGTRLTVV.

The rearrangement joins TRBV28 to TRBJ1-1; D gene uncertain. The CDR3 length is 15 residues. The V end was cut by 7 bases, the J end by 0 bases, with 15 bases between. Germline loops: CDR1 MDHEN, CDR2 SYDVKM. CDR3 sequence: CASTLPGLLNTEAFF. The CDR3 DNA reads TGTGCCAGCACCCTACCCGGACTTCTGAACACTGAAGCTTTCTTT. Full variable domain (missing parts from reference TRBV28 and TRBJ1-1): DVKVTQSSRYLVKRTGEKVFLECVQDMDHENMFWYRQDPGLGLRLIYFSYDVKMKEKGDIPEGYSVSREKKERFSLILESASTNQTSMYLCASTLPGLLNTEAFFGQGTRLTVV.

The rearrangement uses TRBV9 and TRBJ1-3, with a tentative D call TRBD1 (5 bases). The V end was cut by 4 bases, the J end by 2 bases, with 16 bases between. The V gene's germline CDR1 is SGDLS and CDR2 YYNGEE. This CDR3 spans 16 amino acids. The CDR3 sequence is CASSPRSAGAGNTIYF. CDR3 in DNA: TGTGCCAGCAGCCCCAGAAGTGCGGGGGCTGGAAACACCATATATTTT.

The rearrangement links TRBV27 to TRBJ2-2, with 8 bases identical to TRBD2. Per the germline V gene, CDR1 is MNHEY and CDR2 is SMNVEV (reference sequence). CDR3 length equals 17 residues. Trimming at V came to 5 bases and at J to 5 bases, leaving 13 bases not matched to a gene. The chain's CDR3 is CASSPPGAGGLTGELFF. The CDR3 coding sequence is TGTGCCAGCAGTCCTCCTGGGGCGGGAGGTCTAACCGGGGAGCTGTTTTTT.

This rearrangement joins TRBV5-1 to TRBJ2-1, with D perhaps matching TRBD2 (5 bases). The CDR3 contains 13 residues. Germline lookup yields CDR1 SGHRS and CDR2 YFSETQ. V was clipped by 0 bases and J by 7 bases, with 8 bases between them. Here the CDR3 reads CASSLAWTNEQFF. In DNA, the CDR3 is TGCGCCAGCAGCTTGGCCTGGACTAATGAGCAGTTCTTC.

This rearrangement joins TRBV27 to TRBJ2-3; 9 bases are shared with TRBD2. CDR1 is MNHEY and CDR2 is SMNVEV in the germline V gene (reference sequence). The CDR3 sequence is 15 residues long. Losses at the gene ends were 7 bases for V and 0 bases for J; bases not matched to a gene: 5. CDR3 in amino acids: CASNPSGTSTDTQYF. The CDR3 DNA follows: TGTGCCAGCAACCCTAGCGGGACTAGCACAGATACGCAGTATTTT.

The genes are TRBV7-9 and TRBJ1-2, with 11 positions matching TRBD1. CDR1 SEHNR and CDR2 FQNEAQ come from the germline V gene (reference sequence). The CDR3 length is 19 residues. Losses at the gene ends were 2 bases for V and 8 bases for J; bases not matched to a gene: 19. The chain's CDR3 is CASSLPLLNRDRGSEGYTF. The CDR3, as DNA: TGTGCCAGCAGCTTACCCCTCCTAAACCGGGACAGGGGGTCGGAAGGCTACACCTTC.

This chain connects TRBV6-6 to TRBJ2-5, with 11 bases aligning to TRBD2. Per the germline V gene, CDR1 is MNHNY and CDR2 is SVGAGI (reference sequence). J lost 3 bases, V lost 2 bases, and 5 bases had no gene match. CDR3 length equals 16 residues. Written as DNA, the CDR3 is TGTGCCAGCAGTTACACATCGGGACTAGCGGAAGAGACCCAGTACTTC. This gives the protein CASSYTSGLAEETQYF.

This clone appeared a few times. This chain uses TRBV18 with TRBJ2-5, with 7 bases that match TRBD1. CDR1 is KGHSH, CDR2 LQKENI, per germline. The CDR3 extends over 16 amino acids. After removal of 0 bases from V and 5 bases from J, the junction contained 9 bases not matched to a gene. The CDR3: CASSPPNRQGEETQYF. In DNA, the CDR3 is TGTGCCAGCTCACCACCTAATCGCCAGGGGGAGGAGACCCAGTACTTC.

The rearrangement joins TRBV10-3 to TRBJ2-3; 11 bases are shared with TRBD2. V gave up 6 bases and J gave up 5 bases; unmatched junction bases: 7. This CDR3 has 15 amino acids. CDR1 is ENHRY, CDR2 SYGVKD, per germline. The CDR3: CAISDSGRAGDTQYF. CDR3 DNA: TGTGCCATCAGCGATAGCGGGAGGGCCGGAGATACGCAGTATTTT.

The gene calls are TRBV14 and TRBJ2-7; 9 nucleotides agree with TRBD1. V lost 3 bases, J lost 0 bases, and 6 bases stayed unmatched. CDR3 length: 16 residues. Germline V lookup: CDR1 SGHDN, CDR2 FVKESK. The CDR3: CASSQGGQGLSYEQYF. Written as DNA, the CDR3 is TGTGCCAGCAGCCAGGGGGGACAGGGACTCTCCTACGAGCAGTACTTC. Complete variable domain (other parts from reference TRBV14 and TRBJ2-7): EAGVTQFPSHSVIEKGQTVTLRCDPISGHDNLYWYRRVMGKEIKFLLHFVKESKQDESGMPNNRFLAERTGGTYSTLKVQPAELEDSGVYFCASSQGGQGLSYEQYFGPGTRLTVT.

This rearrangement joins TRBV11-2 to TRBJ2-7; D gene ambiguous. The CDR3 is 15 residues long. CDR1 and CDR2 from the germline V gene are SGHAT and FQNNGV. V was cut by 0 bases and J by 7 bases, with 16 bases left in between. CDR3 in DNA: TGTGCCAGCAGCTTAGATGCAGTCGGCGTGGAGGAGCAGTACTTC. Protein product: CASSLDAVGVEEQYF.